One and the same sample provided the 12 T cell receptor beta chains below, sequenced in a study of radiotherapy plus CTLA-4 blockade in lung cancer. TCRdb's table, derived via immunoSEQ multiplex PCR, lists solely in-frame clones and lacks some. Counted here are roughly 50,000 clones, 70% to 90% occurring once; the ten biggest clones make up under 20%. Material: peripheral blood, obtained from a patient treated with radiotherapy plus ipilimumab. The receptor set was obtained from a human donor with non-small cell lung cancer that progressed on radiotherapy plus ipilimumab. Some clones in this sample may be carry-over from other donors' samples.

The gene calls are TRBV7-3 and TRBJ1-6; the D is unclear. This CDR3 has 15 residues. Trimming shortened V by 6 bases and J by 7 bases, and 16 bases separated the two germline ends. Looked up from germline, CDR1 is SGHTA and CDR2 is FQGTGA. The CDR3 loop is CASRQQTLINSPLHF. CDR3 sequence (DNA): TGTGCCAGCAGACAACAAACGCTCATCAATTCACCCCTCCACTTT.

J is TRBJ2-7 and V is TRBV14; no reliable D call. V lost 1 base and J 3 bases, leaving 16 bases between the germline ends. This CDR3 comprises 16 residues. Germline V gene sequence: CDR1 SGHDN, CDR2 FVKESK. CDR3 bases: TGTGCCAGCAGCCAAGTCTCAGGTCGGATTAACTACGAGCAGTACTTC. Residues: CASSQVSGRINYEQYF.

This chain links TRBV29-1 with TRBJ2-1; possible D gene TRBD1, 7 bases. The CDR3 runs 12 residues. CDR1 is SQVTM and CDR2 is ANQGSEA in the germline V gene. V was pared by 7 bases and J by 7 bases, with 14 bases between. As DNA, the CDR3 is TGCAGCGCCGCGGGACAGACTAATGAGCAGTTCTTC. Its protein product is CSAAGQTNEQFF.

The chain uses TRBV11-2 and TRBJ2-2; 10 bases fit TRBD2. CDR1 and CDR2 from the germline V gene are SGHAT and FQNNGV. This CDR3 has 15 residues. The V gene end was trimmed by 2 bases and the J gene end by 7 bases; junction bases not matched to a gene: 4. The CDR3 DNA sequence: TGTGCCAGCAGCTTACTAGCGGGAGCTGTCGGGGAGCTGTTTTTT. Translation gives CASSLLAGAVGELFF.

This chain joins TRBV28 and TRBJ2-1, with 8 bases fitting TRBD2. Per the germline V gene, CDR1 is MDHEN and CDR2 is SYDVKM. The CDR3 sequence is 15 residues long. V was pared by 10 bases and J by 3 bases, with 11 bases of the junction left unmatched. CDR3 amino acids: CAITKSGRSYNEQFF. The CDR3 nucleotides are TGTGCCATCACCAAAAGCGGGAGAAGCTACAATGAGCAGTTCTTC.

This chain uses TRBV10-1 with TRBJ1-1; 9 nucleotides align to TRBD1. Trimming at V came to 4 bases and at J to 3 bases, leaving 3 bases not matched to a gene. CDR3 size: 14 residues. Germline V gives CDR1 WNHNN, CDR2 SYGVQD (reference sequence). CDR3 DNA sequence: TGCGCCAGCAGTGTCCACAGGGGGCACACTGAAGCTTTCTTT. Its translation: CASSVHRGHTEAFF.

The rearrangement links TRBV9 to TRBJ1-4, with 8 bases lining up with TRBD1. The junction had 4 bases not matched to a gene; V was cut back by 1 base and J by 5 bases. The CDR3 contains 15 residues. From germline, CDR1 is SGDLS and CDR2 YYNGEE. The CDR3 DNA follows: TGTGCCAGCAGCGTATTCCAGGGGGCGAATGAAAAACTGTTTTTT. It translates to CASSVFQGANEKLFF.

DNA of the CDR3: TGTGCCAGCAGTACCCTGGGGGGGCAGTACAATGAGCAGTTCTTC. It specifies CASSTLGGQYNEQFF. The chain carries TRBV13 and TRBJ2-1, with D maybe TRBD2 (7 bases). This CDR3 contains 15 residues. The ends were cut back, 6 bases at V and 4 bases at J, with 16 bases in the middle. Germline V gene lookup returns CDR1 PRHDT and CDR2 FYEKMQ (reference sequence).

V is TRBV27 and J is TRBJ2-7; TRBD2 is a possible D gene (6 bases). Trimming stripped 5 bases from V and 3 bases from J, with 17 bases between. In germline, CDR1 is MNHEY, CDR2 SMNVEV (reference sequence). This CDR3 has 15 amino acids. CDR3 in DNA: TGTGCCAGCAGTATTCCGGGACTGCAAGTCTACGAGCAGTACTTC. This codes for CASSIPGLQVYEQYF.

This clone is deemed medium-sized. The chain is built from TRBV5-6 and TRBJ2-1, with D tentatively TRBD1 (6 bases). The CDR3 is made up of 17 amino acids. With 6 bases removed from V and 5 bases from J, the gap between germline ends came to 24 bases. CDR1 is SGHDT, CDR2 YYEEEE, per germline. The CDR3, as DNA: TGTGCCAGCACCAATCTACCAGGGGCTACCCGTAACAATGAGCAGTTCTTC. The encoded protein is CASTNLPGATRNNEQFF.

This chain links TRBV5-1 with TRBJ1-2, with 7 nucleotides matching TRBD1. The CDR3 is made up of 12 amino acids. V lost 0 bases to trimming and J lost 8 bases; unmatched junction nucleotides: 1. The germline gives CDR1 SGHRS, CDR2 YFSETQ. CDR3 loop: CASSLEGGGYTF. DNA of the CDR3: TGCGCCAGCAGCTTGGAAGGGGGCGGCTACACCTTC. The full variable domain, its missing parts supplied by reference TRBV5-1 and TRBJ1-2, is KAGVTQTPRYLIKTRGQQVTLSCSPISGHRSVSWYQQTPGQGLQFLFEYFSETQRNKGNFPGRFSGRQFSNSRSEMNVSTLELGDSALYLCASSLEGGGYTFGSGTRLTVV.

V gene TRBV30 combines with J gene TRBJ1-1, with 10 bases aligning to TRBD1. CDR3 size: 14 residues. CDR1 and CDR2 (germline): GTSNPN, SVGIG (reference sequence). With 0 bases clipped from V and 6 bases from J, the junction kept 4 bases outside the gene matches. Here the CDR3 reads CAWSVTGTGAEAFF. The CDR3 nucleotides read TGTGCCTGGAGTGTAACCGGGACAGGGGCTGAAGCTTTCTTT. Full variable domain (rest looked up from reference TRBV30 and TRBJ1-1): SQTIHQWPATLVQPVGSPLSLECTVEGTSNPNLYWYRQAAGRGLQLLFYSVGIGQISSEVPQNLSASRPQDRQFILSSKKLLLSDSGFYLCAWSVTGTGAEAFFGQGTRLTVV.